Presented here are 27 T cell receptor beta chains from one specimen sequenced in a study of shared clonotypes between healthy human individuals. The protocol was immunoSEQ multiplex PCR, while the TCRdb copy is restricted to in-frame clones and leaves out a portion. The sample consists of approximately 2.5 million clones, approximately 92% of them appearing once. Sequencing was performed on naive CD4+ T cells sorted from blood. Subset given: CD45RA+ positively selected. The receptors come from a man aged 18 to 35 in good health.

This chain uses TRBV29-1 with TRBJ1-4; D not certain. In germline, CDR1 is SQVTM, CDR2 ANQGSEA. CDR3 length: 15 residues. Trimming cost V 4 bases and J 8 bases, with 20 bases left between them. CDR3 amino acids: CSVGEDGRVKEKLFF. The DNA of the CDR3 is TGCAGCGTTGGAGAAGACGGGAGGGTGAAGGAAAAACTGTTTTTT.

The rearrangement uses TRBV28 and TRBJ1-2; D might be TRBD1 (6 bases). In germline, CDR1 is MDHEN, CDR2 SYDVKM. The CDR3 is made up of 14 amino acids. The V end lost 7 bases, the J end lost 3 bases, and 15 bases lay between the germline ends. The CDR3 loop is CASNSGGRDYGYTF. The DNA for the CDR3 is TGTGCCAGCAATAGTGGGGGGCGTGACTATGGCTACACCTTC.

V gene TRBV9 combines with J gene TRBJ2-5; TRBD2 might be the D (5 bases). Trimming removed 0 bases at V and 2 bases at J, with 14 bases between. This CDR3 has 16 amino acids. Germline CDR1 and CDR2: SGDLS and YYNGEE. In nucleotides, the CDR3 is TGTGCCAGCAGCGTAGCCGCACTAGATCCGCAAGAGACCCAGTACTTC. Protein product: CASSVAALDPQETQYF.

CDR3 sequence: CARSFDYSGQGAPPYEQYF. In DNA form, the CDR3 reads TGTGCCAGAAGCTTTGATTATTCCGGACAGGGGGCCCCCCCCTACGAGCAGTACTTC. This sequence joins TRBV5-3 and TRBJ2-7, with TRBD1 matching 11 bases. TRBV5-3 is noted as an ORF with a role that remains uncertain. CDR3 length equals 19 residues. The V gene end was trimmed by 2 bases and the J gene end by 2 bases; junction bases not matched to a gene: 15.

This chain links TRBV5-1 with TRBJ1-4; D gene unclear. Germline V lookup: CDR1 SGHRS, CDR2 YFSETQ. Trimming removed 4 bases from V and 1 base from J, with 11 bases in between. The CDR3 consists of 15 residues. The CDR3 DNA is TGCGCCAGCAGCCGGCTACACGGAACTAATGAAAAACTGTTTTTT. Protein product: CASSRLHGTNEKLFF.

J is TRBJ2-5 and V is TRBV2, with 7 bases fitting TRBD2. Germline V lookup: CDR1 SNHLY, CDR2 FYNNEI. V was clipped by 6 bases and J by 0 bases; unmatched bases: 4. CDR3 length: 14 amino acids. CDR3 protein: CASRSGVYQETQYF. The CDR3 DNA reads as TGTGCCAGCAGGAGCGGGGTGTACCAAGAGACCCAGTACTTC.

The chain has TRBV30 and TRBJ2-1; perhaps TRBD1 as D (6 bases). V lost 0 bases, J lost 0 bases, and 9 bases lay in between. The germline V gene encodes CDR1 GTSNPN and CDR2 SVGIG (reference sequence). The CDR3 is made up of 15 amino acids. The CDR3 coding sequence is TGTGCCTGGAGTGTACTACAGGGCTCCTACAATGAGCAGTTCTTC. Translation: CAWSVLQGSYNEQFF.

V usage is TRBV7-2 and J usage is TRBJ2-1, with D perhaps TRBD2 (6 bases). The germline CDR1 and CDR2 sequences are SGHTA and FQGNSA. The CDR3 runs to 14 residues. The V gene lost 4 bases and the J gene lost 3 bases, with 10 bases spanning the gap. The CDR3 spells CASSYRDFYNEQFF. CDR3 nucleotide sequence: TGTGCCAGCAGCTACCGGGACTTCTACAATGAGCAGTTCTTC.

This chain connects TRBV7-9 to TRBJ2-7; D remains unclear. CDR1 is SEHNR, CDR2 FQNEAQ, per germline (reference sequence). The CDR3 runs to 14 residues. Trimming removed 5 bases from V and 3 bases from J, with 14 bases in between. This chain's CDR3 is CASSPDGSNYEQYF. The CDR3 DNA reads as TGTGCCAGCAGCCCCGATGGGTCAAACTACGAGCAGTACTTC.

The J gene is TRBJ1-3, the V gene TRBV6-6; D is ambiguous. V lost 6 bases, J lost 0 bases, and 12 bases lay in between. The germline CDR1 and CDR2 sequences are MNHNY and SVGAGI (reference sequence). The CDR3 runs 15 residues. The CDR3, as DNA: TGTGCCAGCAGATCTCCGGGCAACTCTGGAAACACCATATATTTT. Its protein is CASRSPGNSGNTIYF.

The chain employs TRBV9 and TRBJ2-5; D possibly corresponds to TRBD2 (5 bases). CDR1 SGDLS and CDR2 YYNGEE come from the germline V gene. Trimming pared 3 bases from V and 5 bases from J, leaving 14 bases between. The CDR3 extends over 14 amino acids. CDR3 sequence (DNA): TGTGCCAGCAGCGGACCGGGAAGGACGGAGACCCAGTACTTC. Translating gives CASSGPGRTETQYF.

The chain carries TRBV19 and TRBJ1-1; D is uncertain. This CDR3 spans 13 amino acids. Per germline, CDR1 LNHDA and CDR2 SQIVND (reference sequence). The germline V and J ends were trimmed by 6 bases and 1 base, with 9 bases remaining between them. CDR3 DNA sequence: TGTGCCAGTAGAAACACAGAGAACACTGAAGCTTTCTTT. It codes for CASRNTENTEAFF.

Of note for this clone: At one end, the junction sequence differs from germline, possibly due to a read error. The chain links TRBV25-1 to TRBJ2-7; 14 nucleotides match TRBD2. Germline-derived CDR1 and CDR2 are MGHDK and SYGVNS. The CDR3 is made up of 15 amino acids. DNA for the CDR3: TGTGCCAGCAGTCCCACCGGGACTAGCGGGAGAGGGGTGCTCTTC. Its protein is CASSPTGTSGRGVLF.

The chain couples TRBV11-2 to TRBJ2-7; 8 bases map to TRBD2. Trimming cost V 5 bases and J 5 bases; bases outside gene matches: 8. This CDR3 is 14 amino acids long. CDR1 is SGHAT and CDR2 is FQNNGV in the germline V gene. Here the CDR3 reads CASSLDGGVNEQYF. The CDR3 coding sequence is TGTGCCAGCAGCCTCGACGGGGGGGTCAACGAGCAGTACTTC.

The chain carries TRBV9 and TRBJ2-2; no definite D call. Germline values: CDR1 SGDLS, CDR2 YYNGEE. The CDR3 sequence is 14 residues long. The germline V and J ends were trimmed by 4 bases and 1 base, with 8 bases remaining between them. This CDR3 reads CASSLAGNTGELFF. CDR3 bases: TGTGCCAGCAGCCTCGCAGGGAACACCGGGGAGCTGTTTTTT.

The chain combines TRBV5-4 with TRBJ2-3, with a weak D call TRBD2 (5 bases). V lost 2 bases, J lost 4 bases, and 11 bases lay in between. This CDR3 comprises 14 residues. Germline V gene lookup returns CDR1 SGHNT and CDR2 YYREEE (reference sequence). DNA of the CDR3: TGTGCCAGCAGCTTATTCGGGATCCCAGATACGCAGTATTTT. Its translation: CASSLFGIPDTQYF.

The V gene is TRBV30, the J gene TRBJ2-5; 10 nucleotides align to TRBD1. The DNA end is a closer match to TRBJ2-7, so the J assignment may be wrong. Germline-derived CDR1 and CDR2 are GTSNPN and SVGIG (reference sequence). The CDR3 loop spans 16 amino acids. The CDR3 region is CAWGNTPGQGFNEQYF. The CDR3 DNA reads TGTGCCTGGGGCAACACGCCGGGACAGGGGTTCAACGAGCAGTACTTC.

The DNA of the CDR3 is TGTGCCAGCAGCTTAGTCGCGGCATCTGGAAACACCATATATTTT. This sequence encodes CASSLVAASGNTIYF. The genes are TRBV11-2 and TRBJ1-3, with D unresolved. This CDR3 is built from 15 residues. Trimming removed 1 base from V and 1 base from J, with 8 bases in between. Germline V gives CDR1 SGHAT, CDR2 FQNNGV.

CDR3: CASSIGGRLETQYF. CDR3 DNA sequence: TGTGCCAGTAGTATAGGGGGGCGACTGGAGACCCAGTACTTC. The rearrangement uses TRBV19 and TRBJ2-5, with TRBD1 as a possible D gene (6 bases). This CDR3 is 14 amino acids long. Trimming cost V 1 base and J 5 bases, with 11 bases left between them. Germline-derived CDR1 and CDR2 are LNHDA and SQIVND (reference sequence).

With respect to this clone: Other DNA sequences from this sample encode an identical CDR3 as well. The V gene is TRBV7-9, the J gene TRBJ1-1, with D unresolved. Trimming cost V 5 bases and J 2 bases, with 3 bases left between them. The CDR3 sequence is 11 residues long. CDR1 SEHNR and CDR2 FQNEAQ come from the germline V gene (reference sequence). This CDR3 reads CASSANTEAFF. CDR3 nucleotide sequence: TGTGCCAGCAGCGCAAACACTGAAGCTTTCTTT. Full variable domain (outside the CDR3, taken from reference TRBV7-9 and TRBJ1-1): DTGVSQNPRHKITKRGQNVTFRCDPISEHNRLYWYRQTLGQGPEFLTYFQNEAQLEKSRLLSDRFSAERPKGSFSTLEIQRTEQGDSAMYLCASSANTEAFFGQGTRLTVV.

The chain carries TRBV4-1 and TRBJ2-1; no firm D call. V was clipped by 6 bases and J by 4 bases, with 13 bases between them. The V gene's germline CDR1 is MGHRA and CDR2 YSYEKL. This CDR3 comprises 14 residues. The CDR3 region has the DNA TGCGCCAGCAGAGACCCCCTCCCATACAATGAGCAGTTCTTC. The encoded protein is CASRDPLPYNEQFF.

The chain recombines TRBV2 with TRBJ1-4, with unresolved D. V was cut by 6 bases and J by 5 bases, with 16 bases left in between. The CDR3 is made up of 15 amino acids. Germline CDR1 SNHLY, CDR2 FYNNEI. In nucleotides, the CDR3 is TGTGCCAGCAGCCCTGGGATGCAGCTAAATGAAAAACTGTTTTTT. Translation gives CASSPGMQLNEKLFF.

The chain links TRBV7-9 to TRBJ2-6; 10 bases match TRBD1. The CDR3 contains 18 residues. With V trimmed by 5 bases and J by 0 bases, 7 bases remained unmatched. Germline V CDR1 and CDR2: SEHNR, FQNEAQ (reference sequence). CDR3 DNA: TGTGCCAGCAGCAATCCGGGACAGGGGCCCTCTGGGGCCAACGTCCTGACTTTC. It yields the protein CASSNPGQGPSGANVLTF. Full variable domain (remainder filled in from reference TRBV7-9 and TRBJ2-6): DTGVSQNPRHKITKRGQNVTFRCDPISEHNRLYWYRQTLGQGPEFLTYFQNEAQLEKSRLLSDRFSAERPKGSFSTLEIQRTEQGDSAMYLCASSNPGQGPSGANVLTFGAGSRLTVL.

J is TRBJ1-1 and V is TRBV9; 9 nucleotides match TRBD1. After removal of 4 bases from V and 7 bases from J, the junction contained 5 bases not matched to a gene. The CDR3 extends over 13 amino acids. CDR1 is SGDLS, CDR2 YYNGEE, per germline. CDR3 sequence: CASSIQGAGEAFF. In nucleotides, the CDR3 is TGTGCCAGCAGCATACAGGGGGCTGGTGAAGCTTTCTTT. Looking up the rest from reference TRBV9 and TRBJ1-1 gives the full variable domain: DSGVTQTPKHLITATGQRVTLRCSPRSGDLSVYWYQQSLDQGLQFLIQYYNGEERAKGNILERFSAQQFPDLHSELNLSSLELGDSALYFCASSIQGAGEAFFGQGTRLTVV.

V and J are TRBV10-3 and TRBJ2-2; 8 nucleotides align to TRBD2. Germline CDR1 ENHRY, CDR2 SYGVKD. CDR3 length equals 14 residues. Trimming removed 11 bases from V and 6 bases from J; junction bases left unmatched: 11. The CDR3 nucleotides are TGTGCCCCACGCCCGGGACTAGGACCCGGGGAGCTGTTTTTT. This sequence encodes CAPRPGLGPGELFF.

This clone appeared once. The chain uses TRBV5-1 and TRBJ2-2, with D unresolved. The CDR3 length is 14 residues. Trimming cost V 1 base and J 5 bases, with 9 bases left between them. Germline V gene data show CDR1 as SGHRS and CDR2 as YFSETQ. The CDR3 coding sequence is TGCGCCAGCAGCTTGAACGGGTGGACCGGGGAGCTGTTTTTT. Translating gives CASSLNGWTGELFF.

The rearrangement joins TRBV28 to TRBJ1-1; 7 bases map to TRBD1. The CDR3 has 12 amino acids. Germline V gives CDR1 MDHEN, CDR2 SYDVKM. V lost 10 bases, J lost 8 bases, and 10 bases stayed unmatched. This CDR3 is CAIRGPQREAFF. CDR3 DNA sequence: TGTGCCATTAGGGGGCCGCAGAGAGAAGCTTTCTTT.